This T cell receptor (beta chain) was recorded in a study of molecular identifiers for immune sequencing clone quantification. Study details: For replicates, RNA isolated from 20,000 or 100,000 naive CD8 cells was divided into five portions, of which four were sequenced.

In the sort, naive CD8 T cells were defined as CD8+CD4-CCR7+CD45RA+. Findings of the study overall: A single cell's spiked Jurkat TCR RNA was reportedly detectable among one million naive cells. Clones of above 20 RNA copies carried over 97% of effector molecules; in naive cells they carried under 1%.

MiXCR was run by TCRdb on the PCR reads, yielding one entry per CDR3 protein. Found here are roughly 90,000 distinct CDR3 sequences, roughly 23% of them singletons; the top ten hold 0.6% to 0.95%. Trimming removed 6 bases from V and 1 base from J; junction bases left unmatched: 3. This CDR3 region has 13 residues. With respect to this clonotype: Antigen: not known.

The J gene is TRBJ2-7, the V gene TRBV12-3 or TRBV12-4, with 7 bases lining up with TRBD1. The TCR sequence derives from a human donor in good health. Some libraries in this study had Jurkat cell RNA spiked in. The material sequenced was naive CD8+ T cells from blood, with Jurkat cell RNA spiked in. Subset given: FACS-sorted CD8+CD4-CCR7+CD45RA+ naive T cells. The CDR3 region is CASRQTGSYEQYF. The DNA of the CDR3 is TGTGCCAGCAGACAGACAGGGTCCTACGAGCAGTACTTC.